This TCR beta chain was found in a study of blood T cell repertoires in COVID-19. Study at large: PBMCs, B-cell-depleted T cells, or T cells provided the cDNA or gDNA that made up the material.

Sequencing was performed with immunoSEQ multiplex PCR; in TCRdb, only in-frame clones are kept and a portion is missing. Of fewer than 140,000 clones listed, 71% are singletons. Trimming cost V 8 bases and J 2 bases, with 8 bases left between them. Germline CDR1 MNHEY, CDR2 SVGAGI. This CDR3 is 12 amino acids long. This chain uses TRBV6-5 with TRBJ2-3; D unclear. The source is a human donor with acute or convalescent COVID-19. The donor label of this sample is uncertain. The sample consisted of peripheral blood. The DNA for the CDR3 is TGTGCCAGCTGTTCCAACACAGATACGCAGTATTTT. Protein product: CASCSNTDTQYF.